The 32 T cell receptor beta chains below all came from one sample that was sequenced in a study of blood T cell repertoires in COVID-19. The table came from immunoSEQ multiplex PCR; TCRdb's copy has only in-frame clones and leaves some out. Of under 200,000 clones listed, more than 75% are singletons. Sequenced: peripheral blood. The receptors were gathered from a man in his forties or fifties who had recovered from COVID-19.

The V gene is TRBV5-6, the J gene TRBJ2-7; TRBD1 might be the D (6 bases). Germline assignment: CDR1 SGHDT and CDR2 YYEEEE. The V end lost 3 bases, the J end lost 4 bases, and 8 bases lay between the germline ends. There are 12 residues in the CDR3. Written as DNA, the CDR3 is TGTGCCAGCAGCTACAGGGAATACGAGCAGTACTTC. This gives the protein CASSYREYEQYF. The full variable domain, completed using reference TRBV5-6 and TRBJ2-7, is DAGVTQSPTHLIKTRGQQVTLRCSPKSGHDTVSWYQQALGQGPQFIFQYYEEEERQRGNFPDRFSGHQFPNYSSELNVNALLLGDSALYLCASSYREYEQYFGPGTRLTVT.

The V gene is TRBV18, the J gene TRBJ2-6; D is possibly TRBD1 (6 bases). Trimming shortened V by 3 bases and J by 1 base, and 13 bases separated the two germline ends. In germline, CDR1 is KGHSH, CDR2 LQKENI. This CDR3 contains 17 residues. The CDR3 loop is CASSPAGAGSGANVLTF. CDR3 DNA sequence: TGTGCCAGCTCACCCGCAGGGGCAGGGTCTGGGGCCAACGTCCTGACTTTC.

This chain links TRBV7-6 with TRBJ2-7; D possibly corresponds to TRBD1 (5 bases). Germline V gene data show CDR1 as SGHVS and CDR2 as FNYEAQ. CDR3 length equals 13 residues. V gave up 1 base and J gave up 6 bases, with 10 bases separating them. The chain's CDR3 is CASSLVQGSEQYF. As DNA, the CDR3 is TGTGCCAGCAGCTTAGTCCAGGGTTCCGAGCAGTACTTC.

This clone was picked up a small number of times. This chain uses TRBV24-1 with TRBJ2-5; perhaps TRBD2 as D (6 bases). The V gene lost 6 bases and the J gene lost 5 bases, with 6 bases spanning the gap. The CDR3 runs 11 residues. Germline-derived CDR1 and CDR2 are KGHDR and SFDVKD. CDR3 in DNA: TGTGCCACCAGTAGCGGGGAGACCCAGTACTTC. Translating it yields CATSSGETQYF.

The chain has TRBV29-1 and TRBJ2-7; 8 bases are a match to TRBD1. The CDR3 has 12 residues. CDR1 is SQVTM, CDR2 ANQGSEA, per germline. V gave up 4 bases and J gave up 4 bases; unmatched junction bases: 3. CDR3 protein: CSVAGGGYEQYF. The CDR3 DNA reads TGCAGCGTTGCAGGGGGCGGGTACGAGCAGTACTTC.

This clone was counted once. The rearrangement joins TRBV10-3 to TRBJ2-7; D perhaps matches TRBD2 (7 bases). The V gene lost 8 bases and the J gene lost 2 bases, with 16 bases spanning the gap. Germline assignment: CDR1 ENHRY and CDR2 SYGVKD. The CDR3 length is 14 residues. The CDR3 here is CAIRTSGGTYEQYF. The CDR3, as DNA: TGTGCCATCCGAACCTCGGGGGGCACCTACGAGCAGTACTTC.

The chain couples TRBV6-5 to TRBJ2-1, with a weak D call TRBD1 (5 bases). CDR3 length equals 14 residues. The germline V gene has CDR1 MNHEY and CDR2 SVGAGI. Trimming took 5 bases from V and 0 from J, leaving 8 bases between them. CDR3 nucleotide sequence: TGTGCCAGCAGTCAGGGAATCTCCTACAATGAGCAGTTCTTC. As protein: CASSQGISYNEQFF.

This rearrangement joins TRBV27 to TRBJ1-2, with D tentatively TRBD1 (5 bases). The CDR3 length is 15 residues. V lost 5 bases, J lost 5 bases, and 18 bases lay in between. Germline V CDR1 and CDR2: MNHEY, SMNVEV (reference sequence). In DNA form, the CDR3 reads TGTGCCAGCAGTACTACCCCCCTGGGGCAGTATGGCTACACCTTC. It codes for CASSTTPLGQYGYTF.

The gene calls are TRBV7-2 and TRBJ1-2, with TRBD1 matching over 9 bases. The germline gives CDR1 SGHTA, CDR2 FQGNSA. V dropped 4 bases and J dropped 8; count of bases not matched to a gene: 8. The CDR3 totals 14 residues. CDR3 nucleotides: TGTGCCAGCAGCTCCCGGACAGGGGCAGAGGGCTACACCTTC. The encoded protein is CASSSRTGAEGYTF.

This chain joins TRBV9 and TRBJ2-3; 11 bases agree with TRBD1. Germline V gene lookup returns CDR1 SGDLS and CDR2 YYNGEE. V was pared by 3 bases and J by 3 bases, with 9 bases of the junction left unmatched. This CDR3 is built from 17 residues. The DNA for the CDR3 is TGTGCCAGCAGCGGGACAGGGGGCGGGTGGTGGACAGATACGCAGTATTTT. It codes for CASSGTGGGWWTDTQYF. Full variable domain (rest looked up from reference TRBV9 and TRBJ2-3): DSGVTQTPKHLITATGQRVTLRCSPRSGDLSVYWYQQSLDQGLQFLIQYYNGEERAKGNILERFSAQQFPDLHSELNLSSLELGDSALYFCASSGTGGGWWTDTQYFGPGTRLTVL.

The chain joins TRBV12-3 or TRBV12-4 to TRBJ2-7; 7 positions agree with TRBD1. J was trimmed by 3 bases and V by 3 bases; bases with no gene match: 2. This CDR3 spans 13 amino acids. CDR3 amino acids: CASSLGQIYEQYF. The CDR3 nucleotides read TGTGCCAGCAGTTTGGGACAGATCTACGAGCAGTACTTC.

The table lists this clone with a few counts. V gene TRBV19 combines with J gene TRBJ1-5; no definite D call. Trimming stripped 0 bases from V and 2 bases from J, with 8 bases between. Per the germline V gene, CDR1 is LNHDA and CDR2 is SQIVND (reference sequence). This CDR3 is built from 15 residues. The CDR3 loop reads CASSIDPVGNQPQHF. The CDR3 DNA reads as TGTGCCAGTAGTATAGATCCGGTGGGCAATCAGCCCCAGCATTTT.

V is TRBV2 and J is TRBJ2-7, with D possibly being TRBD1 (6 bases). This CDR3 region has 11 residues. Germline V gene data show CDR1 as SNHLY and CDR2 as FYNNEI. With 11 bases removed from V and 5 bases from J, the gap between germline ends came to 13 bases. CDR3 DNA: TGTGCCGGGGGCGGATTCAACGAGCAGTACTTC. The encoded protein is CAGGGFNEQYF.

This chain connects TRBV5-1 to TRBJ1-1, with D tentatively TRBD1 (5 bases). The V end was cut by 2 bases, the J end by 5 bases, with 19 bases between. The CDR3 is 16 amino acids. The V gene's germline CDR1 is SGHRS and CDR2 YFSETQ. CDR3 sequence reads: CASSLTTSGGGTEAFF. The CDR3 DNA reads as TGCGCCAGCAGCTTAACGACCTCCGGGGGGGGTACTGAAGCTTTCTTT.

V gene TRBV7-9 combines with J gene TRBJ2-3; weak D call: TRBD2 (7 bases). CDR1 is SEHNR, CDR2 FQNEAQ, per germline (reference sequence). V lost 1 base and J lost 1, with 12 bases in between. The CDR3 loop spans 16 amino acids. This CDR3 reads CASSLEGGIGTDTQYF. Written as DNA, the CDR3 is TGTGCCAGCAGCTTAGAGGGGGGGATCGGCACAGATACGCAGTATTTT. Based on the CDR3 plus reference TRBV7-9 and TRBJ2-3, the full variable domain is DTGVSQNPRHKITKRGQNVTFRCDPISEHNRLYWYRQTLGQGPEFLTYFQNEAQLEKSRLLSDRFSAERPKGSFSTLEIQRTEQGDSAMYLCASSLEGGIGTDTQYFGPGTRLTVL.

This clone came up once. The genes are TRBV3-1 (or the pseudogene TRBV3-2) and TRBJ2-5; D possibly corresponds to TRBD2 (6 bases). In germline, CDR1 is LGHDT, CDR2 YNNKEL (reference sequence). The CDR3 length is 13 residues. V was trimmed by 1 base and J by 4 bases, leaving 7 bases between them. The CDR3 region is CASSQAGGETQYF. CDR3 in DNA: TGTGCCAGCAGCCAAGCCGGGGGAGAGACCCAGTACTTC.

The V call is TRBV7-3, the J call TRBJ1-3; 9 bases are shared with TRBD1. V was clipped by 6 bases and J by 4 bases; unmatched bases: 7. This CDR3 comprises 15 residues. CDR1 is SGHTA, CDR2 FQGTGA, per germline. The CDR3 is CASSKGDRAGNTIYF. The CDR3 DNA is TGTGCCAGCAGTAAAGGGGACAGGGCGGGAAACACCATATATTTT.

This chain connects TRBV19 to TRBJ2-7; 9 nucleotides align to TRBD2. CDR3 length equals 16 residues. V lost 4 bases and J lost 0; bases outside the gene matches: 7. The germline V gene encodes CDR1 LNHDA and CDR2 SQIVND (reference sequence). CDR3: CASSNPAGGPSYEQYF. CDR3 coding DNA: TGTGCCAGTAGTAATCCAGCGGGAGGACCCTCCTACGAGCAGTACTTC.

This clone was seen only once. V gene TRBV6-1 combines with J gene TRBJ2-7, with unresolved D. This CDR3 region has 14 residues. CDR1 MNHNS and CDR2 SASEGT come from the germline V gene. Trimming shortened V by 1 base and J by 5 bases, and 12 bases separated the two germline ends. The CDR3 region is CASSEGYGRDEQYF. CDR3 nucleotides: TGTGCCAGCAGTGAAGGCTACGGTCGGGACGAGCAGTACTTC.

This clone appeared a few times. The chain uses TRBV19 and TRBJ1-5; TRBD1 aligns across 8 bases. J gave up 5 bases and V 5 bases, and 8 bases lay outside the gene matches. CDR1 is LNHDA, CDR2 SQIVND, per germline (reference sequence). The CDR3 sequence is 15 residues long. The CDR3: CASSLGQGGDQPQHF. For the CDR3, the DNA is TGTGCCAGTAGTCTAGGACAGGGTGGCGATCAGCCCCAGCATTTT.

The V call is TRBV28, the J call TRBJ2-7; 9 positions agree with TRBD1. The trim removed 3 bases at V and 6 bases at J, leaving 15 bases unmatched. CDR3 length equals 17 residues. The germline gives CDR1 MDHEN, CDR2 SYDVKM. The chain's CDR3 is CASSLPTLGQGHFEQYF. The CDR3 bases are TGTGCCAGCAGTTTGCCAACCCTGGGACAGGGTCATTTCGAGCAGTACTTC.

This chain uses TRBV19 with TRBJ2-7, with D tentatively TRBD1 (5 bases). This CDR3 is built from 14 residues. V lost 3 bases and J lost 6, with 15 bases in between. The germline V gene has CDR1 LNHDA and CDR2 SQIVND (reference sequence). This CDR3 reads CASSMLHTTGEQYF. DNA for the CDR3: TGTGCCAGTAGTATGTTGCACACTACAGGCGAGCAGTACTTC. The whole variable domain, remainder taken from reference TRBV19 and TRBJ2-7, is DGGITQSPKYLFRKEGQNVTLSCEQNLNHDAMYWYRQDPGQGLRLIYYSQIVNDFQKGDIAEGYSVSREKKESFPLTVTSAQKNPTAFYLCASSMLHTTGEQYFGPGTRLTVT.

This chain's CDR3 is CASSLGTGGALGQFF. Written as DNA, the CDR3 is TGTGCCAGCAGCTTAGGGACAGGGGGCGCGTTAGGGCAGTTCTTC. The gene calls are TRBV11-1 and TRBJ2-1, with 11 bases lining up with TRBD1. Germline assignment: CDR1 SGHAT and CDR2 FQDESV (reference sequence). The CDR3 contains 15 residues. J gave up 12 bases and V 1 base, and 8 bases lay outside the gene matches. Variable domain in full (rest from reference TRBV11-1 and TRBJ2-1): EAEVAQSPRYKITEKSQAVAFWCDPISGHATLYWYRQILGQGPELLVQFQDESVVDDSQLPKDRFSAERLKGVDSTLKIQPAELGDSAMYLCASSLGTGGALGQFFGPGTRLTVL.

This clone was counted only a few times. V gene TRBV5-1 combines with J gene TRBJ1-3; 8 bases are shared with TRBD1. Trimming cost V 7 bases and J 4 bases; bases outside gene matches: 7. CDR1 SGHRS and CDR2 YFSETQ come from the germline V gene. The CDR3 is 14 amino acids. CDR3 DNA sequence: TGCGCCAGCTCGGGACAGGCGGGGGGAAACACCATATATTTT. It translates to CASSGQAGGNTIYF.

CDR3 sequence: CASSIDRVREGQPQHF. The CDR3 nucleotides are TGTGCCAGTAGTATAGATAGGGTCAGGGAAGGCCAGCCCCAGCATTTT. The chain employs TRBV19 and TRBJ1-5, with a weak D call TRBD1 (5 bases). CDR3 length: 16 residues. Deletions cut 0 bases from V and 7 bases from J, with 16 bases between. CDR1 is LNHDA, CDR2 SQIVND, per germline (reference sequence).

CDR3 nucleotides: TGTGCCAGCAGCTTGGGGGGGCTCACCCTCTCCTACGAGCAGTACTTC. It is translated as CASSLGGLTLSYEQYF. V usage is TRBV5-4 and J usage is TRBJ2-7; tentative D call: TRBD1 (6 bases). Germline CDR1 and CDR2: SGHNT and YYREEE (reference sequence). V was trimmed by 0 bases and J by 0 bases, leaving 13 bases between them. The CDR3 sequence is 16 residues long.

This rearrangement joins TRBV5-1 to TRBJ2-7; weak D call: TRBD2 (5 bases). Germline assignment: CDR1 SGHRS and CDR2 YFSETQ. There are 13 residues in the CDR3. Trimming stripped 5 bases from V and 4 bases from J, with 13 bases between. The CDR3, as DNA: TGCGCCAGCAGACCCTCCACGGGGTACGAGCAGTACTTC. It encodes CASRPSTGYEQYF.

V and J are TRBV19 and TRBJ1-1, with D tentatively TRBD1 (6 bases). The ends were cut back, 3 bases at V and 4 bases at J, with 12 bases in the middle. This CDR3 contains 14 residues. Germline loops: CDR1 LNHDA, CDR2 SQIVND (reference sequence). The CDR3 reads CASSMLQGRTEAFF. The CDR3 DNA reads TGTGCCAGTAGTATGTTACAGGGCCGCACTGAAGCTTTCTTT.

This rearrangement joins TRBV7-2 to TRBJ2-2, with 7 bases lining up with TRBD1. The J segment lost 7 bases and the V segment lost 1 base, leaving 3 bases of the junction unmatched. The CDR3 extends over 14 amino acids. Germline assignment: CDR1 SGHTA and CDR2 FQGNSA. The CDR3 sequence is CASSLDRGNGELFF. The CDR3 nucleotides are TGTGCCAGCAGCTTAGACAGGGGTAACGGGGAGCTGTTTTTT.

The V call is TRBV11-3, the J call TRBJ1-1; possible D gene TRBD1, 5 bases. Per germline, CDR1 SGHNT and CDR2 YENEEA. The CDR3 covers 13 residues. Trimming took off 4 bases at V and 8 bases at J, with 14 bases between the two ends. The CDR3 sequence: CASSSPPGIEAFF. The DNA of the CDR3 is TGTGCCAGCAGCTCCCCCCCAGGGATAGAAGCTTTCTTT.

The chain is built from TRBV5-1 and TRBJ1-2, with 9 bases fitting TRBD1. The CDR3 loop spans 16 amino acids. The germline gives CDR1 SGHRS, CDR2 YFSETQ. J lost 7 bases, V lost 3 bases, and 13 bases had no gene match. The CDR3, as DNA: TGCGCCAGCAGCTACCGGGACAGGGAGGGTGCAGTTGGCTACACCTTC. Protein: CASSYRDREGAVGYTF.

The sample holds a few counts of this clone. The genes are TRBV20-1 and TRBJ1-6, with D possibly matching TRBD1 (5 bases). The CDR3 runs 11 residues. V was shortened by 5 bases and J by 10 bases, with 9 bases between the two germline ends. Germline values: CDR1 DFQATT, CDR2 SNEGSKA (reference sequence). The CDR3 DNA is TGCAGTGCTGGACATGGGTCACCCCTCCACTTT. Translated, it gives CSAGHGSPLHF.